The 9 T cell receptor beta chains in this list originate from one sample, sequenced in a study of T cells in Graves' hyperthyroidism and ophthalmopathy (dated by TCRdb to about 2019). Libraries were built with multiplex PCR. Sequenced using an Illumina HiSeq 2000. Amplification of TCR beta CDR3 regions was carried out from RNA transcripts. The TCR CDR3 was subjected to a first round of RT-PCR using the HTBI primer set and the Qiagen OneStep RT-PCR kit. The public sequencing data were trimmed at Q25 with fastp and processed into clonotypes with MiXCR by TCRdb, which kept only in-frame beta chains. Duplicate CDR3 protein sequences are folded into a single record with the most common DNA and genes. Across this sample there are roughly 800,000 distinct CDR3 sequences, with 35% to 40% seen only once. The top ten constitute about 8.9% of the sample. Sequencing input: blood. The source of these receptors is a man between 18 and 29 years old with Graves' hyperthyroidism.

The V and J genes are TRBV2 and TRBJ1-6, with 9 bases that match TRBD1. Germline-derived CDR1 and CDR2 are SNHLY and FYNNEI. The CDR3 covers 15 residues. The ends lost 2 bases at V and 11 bases at J; junction bases unmatched: 7. This CDR3 is CASSENGQGSPPLHF. The DNA of the CDR3 is TGTGCCAGCAGTGAAAACGGACAGGGGAGTCCACCCCTCCACTTT.

This clonotype was picked up many times. The J gene is TRBJ1-1, the V gene TRBV9; D is possibly TRBD1 (5 bases). Germline values: CDR1 SGDLS, CDR2 YYNGEE. Trimming left V 2 bases short and J 3 bases short, with 14 bases between. The CDR3 has 15 residues. The CDR3 sequence: CASSVSGWGDTEAFF. CDR3 coding DNA: TGTGCCAGCAGCGTTTCCGGCTGGGGGGACACTGAAGCTTTCTTT.

V gene TRBV5-1 combines with J gene TRBJ2-2, with D perhaps matching TRBD2 (6 bases). V was clipped by 4 bases and J by 3 bases, with 13 bases between them. Germline V CDR1 and CDR2: SGHRS, YFSETQ. The CDR3 totals 15 residues. The CDR3 loop reads CASSTRDLYTGELFF. The CDR3 DNA follows: TGCGCCAGCAGCACGAGGGACTTATACACCGGGGAGCTGTTTTTT.

This clonotype was counted ten times or more. V is TRBV19 and J is TRBJ1-1; D not certain. CDR3 size: 10 residues. Trimming pared 10 bases from V and 5 bases from J, leaving 8 bases between. Germline lookup yields CDR1 LNHDA and CDR2 SQIVND (reference sequence). The CDR3 protein is CATRWTEAFF. CDR3 bases: TGTGCCACCCGCTGGACTGAAGCTTTCTTT.

This clonotype came up once. The V and J genes are TRBV25-1 and TRBJ1-6, with D possibly being TRBD1 (6 bases). V lost 8 bases and J lost 10, with 15 bases in between. Germline CDR1 is MGHDK and CDR2 is SYGVNS. The CDR3 is 13 residues long. CDR3 in DNA: TGTGCCAGCTTAAACGGGGGCGAATCACCCCTCCACTTT. Residues: CASLNGGESPLHF.

This clonotype has just a few counts. The CDR3 sequence is CASSPGQYF. Written as DNA, the CDR3 is TGTGCCAGCAGCCCGGGGCAGTACTTC. The chain carries TRBV11-2 and TRBJ2-7, with D unclear. The germline V and J ends were trimmed by 5 bases and 9 bases, with 5 bases remaining between them. From germline, CDR1 is SGHAT and CDR2 FQNNGV. The CDR3 has 9 residues.

This clonotype was seen repeatedly, ten times or more. The chain joins TRBV19 to TRBJ1-2; the D gene is possibly TRBD1 (6 bases). Germline-derived CDR1 and CDR2 are LNHDA and SQIVND (reference sequence). Trimming cost V 7 bases and J 2 bases, with 11 bases left between them. This CDR3 contains 13 residues. CDR3 DNA sequence: TGTGCCAGTATAGGGGACAAGAACTATGGCTACACCTTC. Its translation is CASIGDKNYGYTF.

This clonotype was recorded many times. The junction does not match germline at one end; this may be a read error. The chain links TRBV10-3 to TRBJ1-6; D not certain. The germline V gene encodes CDR1 ENHRY and CDR2 SYGVKD. The CDR3 consists of 15 residues. The CDR3 nucleotides are TGTGCCAGCAGTCACCCGACACAGAGTTATTCACCCCTCCACTTT. Protein sequence: CASSHPTQSYSPLHF.

This clonotype was observed a few times. The J gene is TRBJ1-6, the V gene TRBV6-5, with TRBD1 as a possible D gene (6 bases). This CDR3 is built from 15 residues. Per germline, CDR1 MNHEY and CDR2 SVGAGI. V was cut by 5 bases and J by 6 bases, with 14 bases left in between. CDR3 DNA sequence: TGTGCCAGCAGTATTACAGGGATTACTAATTCACCCCTCCACTTT. Translation: CASSITGITNSPLHF.